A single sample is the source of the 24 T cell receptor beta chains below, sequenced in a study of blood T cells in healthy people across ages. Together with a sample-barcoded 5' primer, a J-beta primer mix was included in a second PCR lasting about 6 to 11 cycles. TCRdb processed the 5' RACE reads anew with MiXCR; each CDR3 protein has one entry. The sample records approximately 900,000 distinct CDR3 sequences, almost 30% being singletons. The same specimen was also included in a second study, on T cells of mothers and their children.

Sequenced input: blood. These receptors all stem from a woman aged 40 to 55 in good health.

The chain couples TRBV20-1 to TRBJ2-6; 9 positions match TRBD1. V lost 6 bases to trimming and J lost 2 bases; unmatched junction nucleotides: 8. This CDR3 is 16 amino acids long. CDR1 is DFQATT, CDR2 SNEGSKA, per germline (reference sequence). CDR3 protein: CSATGQGFAGANVLTF. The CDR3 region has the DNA TGCAGTGCCACGGGACAGGGATTCGCTGGGGCCAACGTCCTGACTTTC.

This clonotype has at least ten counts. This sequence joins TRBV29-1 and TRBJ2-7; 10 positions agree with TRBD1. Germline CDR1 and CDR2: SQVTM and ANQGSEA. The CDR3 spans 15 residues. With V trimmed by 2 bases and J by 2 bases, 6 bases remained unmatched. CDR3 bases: TGCAGCGTTGAAATTCTAGGACAGGGGGCCTACGAGCAGTACTTC. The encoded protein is CSVEILGQGAYEQYF.

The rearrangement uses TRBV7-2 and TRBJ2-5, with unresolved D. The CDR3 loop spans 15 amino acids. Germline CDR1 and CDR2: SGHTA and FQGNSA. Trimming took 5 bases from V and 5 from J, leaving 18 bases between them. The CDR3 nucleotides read TGTGCCAGCAGCCTTAGATGGGGTAATACGGAGACCCAGTACTTC. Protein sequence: CASSLRWGNTETQYF.

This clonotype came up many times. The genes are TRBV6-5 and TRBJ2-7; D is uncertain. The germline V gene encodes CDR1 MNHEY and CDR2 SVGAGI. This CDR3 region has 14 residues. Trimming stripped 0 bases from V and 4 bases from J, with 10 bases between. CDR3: CASSYSGSRYEQYF. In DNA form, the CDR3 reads TGTGCCAGCAGTTACTCGGGCAGTCGATACGAGCAGTACTTC.

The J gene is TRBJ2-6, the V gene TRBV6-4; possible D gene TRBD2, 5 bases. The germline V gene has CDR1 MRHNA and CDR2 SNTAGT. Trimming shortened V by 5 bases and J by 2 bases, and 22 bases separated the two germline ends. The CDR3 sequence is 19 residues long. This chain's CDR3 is CASSPSFPGELTGANVLTF. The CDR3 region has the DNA TGTGCCAGCAGTCCTAGCTTCCCTGGGGAGTTAACTGGGGCCAACGTCCTGACTTTC.

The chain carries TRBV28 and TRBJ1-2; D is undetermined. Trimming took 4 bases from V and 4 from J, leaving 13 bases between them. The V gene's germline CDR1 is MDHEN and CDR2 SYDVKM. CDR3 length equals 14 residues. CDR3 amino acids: CASSSSIPGYGYTF. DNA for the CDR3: TGTGCCAGCAGTTCCTCAATCCCGGGCTATGGCTACACCTTC.

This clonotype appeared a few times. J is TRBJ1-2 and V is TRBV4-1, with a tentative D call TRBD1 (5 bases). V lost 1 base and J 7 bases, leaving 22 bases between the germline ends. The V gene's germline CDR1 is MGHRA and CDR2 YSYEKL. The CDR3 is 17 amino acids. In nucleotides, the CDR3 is TGCGCCAGCAGCCAAGTCGCCGGGACCCCGGGAGTGGGTGGCTACACCTTC. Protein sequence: CASSQVAGTPGVGGYTF.

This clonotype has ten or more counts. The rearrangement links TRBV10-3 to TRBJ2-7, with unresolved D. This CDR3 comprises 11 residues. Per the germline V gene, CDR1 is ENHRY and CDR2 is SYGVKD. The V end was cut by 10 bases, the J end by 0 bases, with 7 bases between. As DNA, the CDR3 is TGTGCCAGTGCGACCTCCTACGAGCAGTACTTC. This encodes CASATSYEQYF.

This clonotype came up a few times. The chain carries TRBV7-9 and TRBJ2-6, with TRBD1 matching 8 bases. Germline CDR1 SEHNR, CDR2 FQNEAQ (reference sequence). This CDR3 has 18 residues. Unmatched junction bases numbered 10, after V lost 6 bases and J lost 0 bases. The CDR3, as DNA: TGTGCCAGCAGATTTGCCGGGACAGGAAACTCTGGGGCCAACGTCCTGACTTTC. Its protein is CASRFAGTGNSGANVLTF.

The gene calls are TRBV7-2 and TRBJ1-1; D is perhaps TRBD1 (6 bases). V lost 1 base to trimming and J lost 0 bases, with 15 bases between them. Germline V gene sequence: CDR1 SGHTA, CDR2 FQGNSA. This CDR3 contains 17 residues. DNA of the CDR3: TGTGCCAGCAGCTTAGAAGGTCGCAGGGGCCTGAACACTGAAGCTTTCTTT. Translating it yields CASSLEGRRGLNTEAFF. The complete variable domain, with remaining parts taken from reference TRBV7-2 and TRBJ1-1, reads GAGVSQSPSNKVTEKGKDVELRCDPISGHTALYWYRQSLGQGLEFLIYFQGNSAPDKSGLPSDRFSAERTGGSVSTLTIQRTQQEDSAVYLCASSLEGRRGLNTEAFFGQGTRLTVV.

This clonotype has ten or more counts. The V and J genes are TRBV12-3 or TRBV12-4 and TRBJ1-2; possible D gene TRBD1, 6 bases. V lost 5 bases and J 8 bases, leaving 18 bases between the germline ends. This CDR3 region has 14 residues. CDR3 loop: CASSGRDILKGYTF. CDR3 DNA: TGTGCCAGCAGTGGCCGGGACATACTTAAGGGCTACACCTTC.

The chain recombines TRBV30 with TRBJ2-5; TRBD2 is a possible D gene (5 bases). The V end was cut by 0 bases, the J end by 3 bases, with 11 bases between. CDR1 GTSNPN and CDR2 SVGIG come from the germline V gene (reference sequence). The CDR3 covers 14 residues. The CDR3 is CAWSVLTRKETQYF. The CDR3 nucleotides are TGTGCCTGGAGTGTCCTTACTAGGAAAGAGACCCAGTACTTC. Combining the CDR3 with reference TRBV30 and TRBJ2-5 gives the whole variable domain SQTIHQWPATLVQPVGSPLSLECTVEGTSNPNLYWYRQAAGRGLQLLFYSVGIGQISSEVPQNLSASRPQDRQFILSSKKLLLSDSGFYLCAWSVLTRKETQYFGPGTRLLVL.

The CDR3 DNA reads TGTGCCAGCAGCCTCCGGGACAGGGAGTATGGTGAGCAGTTCTTC. The encoded protein is CASSLRDREYGEQFF. The chain links TRBV9 to TRBJ2-1, with 9 nucleotides matching TRBD1. This CDR3 has 15 amino acids. In germline, CDR1 is SGDLS, CDR2 YYNGEE. J lost 9 bases, V lost 4 bases, and 11 bases had no gene match.

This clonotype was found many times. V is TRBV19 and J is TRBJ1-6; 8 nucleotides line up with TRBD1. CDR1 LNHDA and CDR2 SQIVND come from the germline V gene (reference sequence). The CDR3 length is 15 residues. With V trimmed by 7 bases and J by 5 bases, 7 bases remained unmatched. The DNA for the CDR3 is TGTGCCAGTACCGAGACAGGGGTAAATAATTCACCCCTCCACTTT. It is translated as CASTETGVNNSPLHF. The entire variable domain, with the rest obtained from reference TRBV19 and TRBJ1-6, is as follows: DGGITQSPKYLFRKEGQNVTLSCEQNLNHDAMYWYRQDPGQGLRLIYYSQIVNDFQKGDIAEGYSVSREKKESFPLTVTSAQKNPTAFYLCASTETGVNNSPLHFGNGTRLTVT.

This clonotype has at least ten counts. DNA for the CDR3: TGCGCCAGCACGCTTCCTGGGGCCAACGTCCTGACTTTC. Translated, it gives CASTLPGANVLTF. V is TRBV5-1 and J is TRBJ2-6; D remains unclear. The germline V gene encodes CDR1 SGHRS and CDR2 YFSETQ. Trimming left V 6 bases short and J 2 bases short, with 6 bases between. The CDR3 spans 13 residues. The complete variable domain, with remaining parts taken from reference TRBV5-1 and TRBJ2-6, reads KAGVTQTPRYLIKTRGQQVTLSCSPISGHRSVSWYQQTPGQGLQFLFEYFSETQRNKGNFPGRFSGRQFSNSRSEMNVSTLELGDSALYLCASTLPGANVLTFGAGSRLTVL.

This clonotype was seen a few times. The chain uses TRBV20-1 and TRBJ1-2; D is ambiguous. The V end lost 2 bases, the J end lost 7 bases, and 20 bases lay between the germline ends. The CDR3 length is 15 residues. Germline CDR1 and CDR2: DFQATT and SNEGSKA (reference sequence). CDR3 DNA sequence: TGCAGTGCTAGAAAGACGGGTTCAATCATCGGTGGCTACACCTTC. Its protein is CSARKTGSIIGGYTF.

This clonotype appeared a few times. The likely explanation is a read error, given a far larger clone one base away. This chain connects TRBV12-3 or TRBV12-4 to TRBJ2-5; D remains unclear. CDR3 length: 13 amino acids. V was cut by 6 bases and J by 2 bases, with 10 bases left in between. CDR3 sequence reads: CASRLARQETQYF. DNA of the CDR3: TGTGCCAGCAGGTTGGCTAGGCAAGAGACCCAGTACTTC.

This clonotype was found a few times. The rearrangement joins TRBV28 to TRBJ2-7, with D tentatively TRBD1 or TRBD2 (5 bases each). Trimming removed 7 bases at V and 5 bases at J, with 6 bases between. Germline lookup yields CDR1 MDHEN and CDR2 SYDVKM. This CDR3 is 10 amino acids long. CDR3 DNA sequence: TGTGCCAGCACGGGGCACGAGCAGTACTTC. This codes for CASTGHEQYF.

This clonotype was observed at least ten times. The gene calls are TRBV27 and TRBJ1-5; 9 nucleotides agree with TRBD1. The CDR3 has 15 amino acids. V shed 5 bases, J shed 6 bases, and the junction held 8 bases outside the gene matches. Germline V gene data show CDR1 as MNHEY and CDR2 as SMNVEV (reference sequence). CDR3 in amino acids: CASSVRQGGSQPQHF. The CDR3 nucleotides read TGTGCCAGCAGTGTACGACAGGGGGGCAGTCAGCCCCAGCATTTT.

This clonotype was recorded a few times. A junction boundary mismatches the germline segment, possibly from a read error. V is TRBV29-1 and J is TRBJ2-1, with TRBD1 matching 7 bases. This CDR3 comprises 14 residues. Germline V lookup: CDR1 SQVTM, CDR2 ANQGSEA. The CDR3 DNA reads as TGCAGCGTCGAAGGGGGCAGGGGTTACAATGAGCAGTTCTTC. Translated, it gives CSVEGGRGYNEQFF.

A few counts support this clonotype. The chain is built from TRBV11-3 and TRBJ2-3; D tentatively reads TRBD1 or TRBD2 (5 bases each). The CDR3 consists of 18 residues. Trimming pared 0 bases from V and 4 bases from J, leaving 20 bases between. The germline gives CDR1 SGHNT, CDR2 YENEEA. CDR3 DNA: TGTGCCAGCAGCTTAGACGGTCCCGGGACCCTGGGGGCAGATACGCAGTATTTT. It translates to CASSLDGPGTLGADTQYF.

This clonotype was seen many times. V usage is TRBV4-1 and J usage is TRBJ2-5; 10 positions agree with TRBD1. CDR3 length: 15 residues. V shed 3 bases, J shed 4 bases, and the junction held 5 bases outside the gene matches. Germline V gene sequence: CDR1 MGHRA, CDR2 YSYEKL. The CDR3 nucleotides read TGCGCCAGCAGCCAGGGACAGGGGTATGGAGAGACCCAGTACTTC. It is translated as CASSQGQGYGETQYF.

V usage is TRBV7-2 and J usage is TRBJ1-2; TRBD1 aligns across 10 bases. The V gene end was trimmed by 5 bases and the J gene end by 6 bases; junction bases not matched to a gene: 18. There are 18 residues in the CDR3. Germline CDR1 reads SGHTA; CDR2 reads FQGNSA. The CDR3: CASSPRRRDRGLADGYTF. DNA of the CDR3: TGTGCCAGCAGCCCACGACGCCGGGACAGGGGATTAGCTGATGGCTACACCTTC.

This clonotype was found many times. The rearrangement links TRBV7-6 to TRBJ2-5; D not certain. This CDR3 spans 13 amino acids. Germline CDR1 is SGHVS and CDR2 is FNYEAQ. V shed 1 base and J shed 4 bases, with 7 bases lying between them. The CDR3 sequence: CASSLGSAETQYF. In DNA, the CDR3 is TGTGCCAGCAGCTTAGGATCAGCAGAGACCCAGTACTTC.